This T cell receptor (beta chain) was sequenced in a study of T cell responses to AZD1222 COVID-19 vaccine. Libraries were prepared by immunoSEQ multiplex PCR; TCRdb keeps only in-frame clonotypes and omits some of them. The sample includes under 200,000 clones, approximately 95% of them seen just once. This clonotype originated in an adult in good health. This specimen consisted of peripheral blood, obtained on day 0 of AZD1222 vaccination.

CDR3 sequence: CASSESNRVSPLHF. In DNA form, the CDR3 reads TGCGCCAGCAGTGAGTCGAACAGAGTATCACCCCTCCACTTT. The chain combines TRBV10-2 with TRBJ1-6; D remains unclear. CDR1 WSHSY and CDR2 SAAADI come from the germline V gene. The ends were cut back, 0 bases at V and 10 bases at J, with 10 bases in the middle. There are 14 residues in the CDR3.